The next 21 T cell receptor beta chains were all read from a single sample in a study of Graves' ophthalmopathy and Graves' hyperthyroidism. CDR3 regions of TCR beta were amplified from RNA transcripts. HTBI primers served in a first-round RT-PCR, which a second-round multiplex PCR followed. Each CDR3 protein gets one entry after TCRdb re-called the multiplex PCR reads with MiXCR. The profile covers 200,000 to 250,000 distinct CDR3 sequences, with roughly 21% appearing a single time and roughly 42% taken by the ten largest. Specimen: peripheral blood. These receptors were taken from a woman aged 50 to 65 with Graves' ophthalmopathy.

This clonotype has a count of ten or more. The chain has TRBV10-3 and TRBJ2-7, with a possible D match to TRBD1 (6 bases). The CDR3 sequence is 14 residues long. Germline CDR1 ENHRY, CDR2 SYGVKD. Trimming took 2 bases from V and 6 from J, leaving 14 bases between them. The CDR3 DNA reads TGTGCCATCAGTGAGCCCAGGGGCTTGAGCGAGCAGTACTTC. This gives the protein CAISEPRGLSEQYF.

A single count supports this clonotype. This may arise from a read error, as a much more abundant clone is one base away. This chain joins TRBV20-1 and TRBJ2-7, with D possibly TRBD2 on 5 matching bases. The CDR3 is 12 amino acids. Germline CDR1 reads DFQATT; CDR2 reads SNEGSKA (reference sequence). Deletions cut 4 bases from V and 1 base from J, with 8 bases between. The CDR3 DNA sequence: TGCAGTGCTAATAGGAGGTCCTACGAGCAGTACTTC. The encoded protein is CSANRRSYEQYF.

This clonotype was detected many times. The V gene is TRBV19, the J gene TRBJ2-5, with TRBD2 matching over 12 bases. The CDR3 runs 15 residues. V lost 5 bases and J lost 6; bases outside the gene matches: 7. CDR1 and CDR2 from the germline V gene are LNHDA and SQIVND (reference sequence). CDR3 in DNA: TGTGCCAGTAGTCGTTCTAGCGGGAGGGAAAAGACCCAGTACTTC. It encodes CASSRSSGREKTQYF.

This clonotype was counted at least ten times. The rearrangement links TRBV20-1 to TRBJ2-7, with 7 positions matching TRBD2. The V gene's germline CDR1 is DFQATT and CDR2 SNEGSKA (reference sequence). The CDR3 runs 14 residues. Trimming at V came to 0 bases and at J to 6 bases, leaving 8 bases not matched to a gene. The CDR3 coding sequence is TGCAGTGCTAGAGAGGCGGGAGCGGATCCCGAGCAGTACTTC. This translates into CSAREAGADPEQYF.

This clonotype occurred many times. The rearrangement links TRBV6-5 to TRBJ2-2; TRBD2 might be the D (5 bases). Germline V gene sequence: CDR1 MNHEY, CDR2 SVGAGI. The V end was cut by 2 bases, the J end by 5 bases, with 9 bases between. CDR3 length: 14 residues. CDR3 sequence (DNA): TGTGCCAGCAGTTACCTCCGGGGTACCGGGGAGCTGTTTTTT. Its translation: CASSYLRGTGELFF.

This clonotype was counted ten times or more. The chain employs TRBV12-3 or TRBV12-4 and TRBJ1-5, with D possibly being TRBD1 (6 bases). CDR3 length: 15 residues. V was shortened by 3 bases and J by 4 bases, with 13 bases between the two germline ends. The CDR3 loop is CASSFRGTRNQPQHF. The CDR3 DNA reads TGTGCCAGCAGTTTCCGCGGGACACGAAATCAGCCCCAGCATTTT.

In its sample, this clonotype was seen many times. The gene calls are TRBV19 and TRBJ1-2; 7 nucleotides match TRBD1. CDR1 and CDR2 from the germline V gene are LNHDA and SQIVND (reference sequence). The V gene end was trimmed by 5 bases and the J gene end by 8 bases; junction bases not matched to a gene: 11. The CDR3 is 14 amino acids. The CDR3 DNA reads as TGTGCCAGTAGTGCTGAGGGGGCGGCGACCGGCTACACCTTC. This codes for CASSAEGAATGYTF. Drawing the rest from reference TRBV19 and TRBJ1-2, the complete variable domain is DGGITQSPKYLFRKEGQNVTLSCEQNLNHDAMYWYRQDPGQGLRLIYYSQIVNDFQKGDIAEGYSVSREKKESFPLTVTSAQKNPTAFYLCASSAEGAATGYTFGSGTRLTVV.

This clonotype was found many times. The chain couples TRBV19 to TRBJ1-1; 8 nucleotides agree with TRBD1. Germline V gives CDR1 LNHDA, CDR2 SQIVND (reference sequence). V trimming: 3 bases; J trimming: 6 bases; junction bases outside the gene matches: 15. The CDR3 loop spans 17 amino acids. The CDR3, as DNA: TGTGCCAGTAGTATTTGGGACAGGAAAAACCTCGGGGCTGAAGCTTTCTTT. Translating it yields CASSIWDRKNLGAEAFF.

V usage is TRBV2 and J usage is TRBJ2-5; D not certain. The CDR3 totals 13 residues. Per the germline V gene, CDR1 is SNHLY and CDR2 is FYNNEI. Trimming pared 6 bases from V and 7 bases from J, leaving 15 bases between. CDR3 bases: TGTGCCAGCAGGGCCTCCCTCGAAGGGACCCAGTACTTC. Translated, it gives CASRASLEGTQYF.

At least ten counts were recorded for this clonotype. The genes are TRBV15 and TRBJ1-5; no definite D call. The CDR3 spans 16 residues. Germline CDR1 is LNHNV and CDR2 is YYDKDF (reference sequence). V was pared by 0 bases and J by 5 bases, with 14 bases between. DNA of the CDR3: TGTGCCACCAGCAGAGACGTCGGGGAGCCTGATCAGCCCCAGCATTTT. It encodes CATSRDVGEPDQPQHF.

The DNA of the CDR3 is TGCGCCAGCAGCCAACTGCTGAATCGCTCTGGAAACACCATATATTTT. Protein sequence: CASSQLLNRSGNTIYF. This chain links TRBV4-1 with TRBJ1-3; D uncertain. Looked up from germline, CDR1 is MGHRA and CDR2 is YSYEKL. V dropped 2 bases and J dropped 0 bases, with 11 bases sitting between them. This CDR3 is built from 16 residues.

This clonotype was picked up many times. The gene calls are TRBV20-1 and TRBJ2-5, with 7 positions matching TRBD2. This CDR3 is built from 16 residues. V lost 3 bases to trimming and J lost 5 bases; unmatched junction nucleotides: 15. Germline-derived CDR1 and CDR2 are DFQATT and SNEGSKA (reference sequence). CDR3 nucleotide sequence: TGCAGTGCTAGCCCCGGATGGACTAGACAAACGGAGACCCAGTACTTC. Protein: CSASPGWTRQTETQYF.

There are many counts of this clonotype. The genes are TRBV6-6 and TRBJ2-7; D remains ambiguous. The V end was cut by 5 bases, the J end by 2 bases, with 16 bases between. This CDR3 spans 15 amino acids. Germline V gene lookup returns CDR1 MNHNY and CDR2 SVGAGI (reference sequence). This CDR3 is CASSLGSLAAYEQYF. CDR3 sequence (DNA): TGTGCCAGCAGTCTGGGGTCCTTAGCCGCCTACGAGCAGTACTTC.

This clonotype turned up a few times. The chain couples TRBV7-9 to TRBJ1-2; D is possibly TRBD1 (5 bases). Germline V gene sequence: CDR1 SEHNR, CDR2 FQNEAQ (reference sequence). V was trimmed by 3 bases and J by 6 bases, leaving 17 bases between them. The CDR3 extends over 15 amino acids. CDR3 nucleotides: TGTGCCAGCAGCTTTTCGTCTTTTGGAGGGGATGGCTACACCTTC. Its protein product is CASSFSSFGGDGYTF.

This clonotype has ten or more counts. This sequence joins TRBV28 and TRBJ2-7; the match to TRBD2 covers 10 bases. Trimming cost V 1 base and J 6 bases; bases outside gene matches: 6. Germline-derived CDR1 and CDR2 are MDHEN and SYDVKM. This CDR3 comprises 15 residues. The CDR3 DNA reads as TGTGCCAGCAGTTTATTGGCTAGCGGGAGTAGCGAGCAGTACTTC. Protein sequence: CASSLLASGSSEQYF.

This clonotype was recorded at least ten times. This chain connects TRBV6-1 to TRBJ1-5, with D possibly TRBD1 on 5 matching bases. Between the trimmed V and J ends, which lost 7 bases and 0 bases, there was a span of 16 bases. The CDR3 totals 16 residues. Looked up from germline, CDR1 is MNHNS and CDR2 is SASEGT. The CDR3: CASNSPGGYSNQPQHF. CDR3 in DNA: TGTGCCAGCAACAGCCCGGGGGGTTATAGCAATCAGCCCCAGCATTTT.

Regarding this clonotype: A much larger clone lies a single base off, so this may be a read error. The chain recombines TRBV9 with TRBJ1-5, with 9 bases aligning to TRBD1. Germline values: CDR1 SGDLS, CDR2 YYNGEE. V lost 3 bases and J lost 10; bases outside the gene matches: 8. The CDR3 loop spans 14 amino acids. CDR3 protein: CASSGNLGQGPQHF. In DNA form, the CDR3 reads TGTGCCAGCAGCGGAAACCTGGGACAGGGACCCCAGCATTTT.

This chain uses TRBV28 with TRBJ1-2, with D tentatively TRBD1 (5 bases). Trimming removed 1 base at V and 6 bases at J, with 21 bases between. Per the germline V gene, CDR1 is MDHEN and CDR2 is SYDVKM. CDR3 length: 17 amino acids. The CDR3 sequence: CASSLSGKGPEGDGYTF. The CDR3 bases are TGTGCCAGCAGTTTATCAGGGAAAGGCCCGGAGGGCGATGGCTACACCTTC.

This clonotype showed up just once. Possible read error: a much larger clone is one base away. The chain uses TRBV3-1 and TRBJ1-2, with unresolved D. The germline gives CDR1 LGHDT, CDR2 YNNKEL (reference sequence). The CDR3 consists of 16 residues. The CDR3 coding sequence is TGTGCCAGCGGCCAAGTAGGCGGATCGGCTAACTATGGCTACACCTTC. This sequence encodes CASGQVGGSANYGYTF. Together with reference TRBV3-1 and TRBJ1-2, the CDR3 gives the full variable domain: DTAVSQTPKYLVTQMGNDKSIKCEQNLGHDTMYWYKQDSKKFLKIMFSYNNKELIINETVPNRFSPKSPDKAHLNLHINSLELGDSAVYFCASGQVGGSANYGYTFGSGTRLTVV.

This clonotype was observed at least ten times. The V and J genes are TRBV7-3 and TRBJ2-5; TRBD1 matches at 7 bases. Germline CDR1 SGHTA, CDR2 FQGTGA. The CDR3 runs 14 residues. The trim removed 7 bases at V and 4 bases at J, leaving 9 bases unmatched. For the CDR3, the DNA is TGTGCCAGCATTCTACAGGGGATTGGAGAGACCCAGTACTTC. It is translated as CASILQGIGETQYF.

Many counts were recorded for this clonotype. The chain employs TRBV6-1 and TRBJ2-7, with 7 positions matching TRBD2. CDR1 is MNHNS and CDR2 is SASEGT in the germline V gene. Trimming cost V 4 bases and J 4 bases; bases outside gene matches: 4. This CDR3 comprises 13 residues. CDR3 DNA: TGTGCCAGCAGTGGGGGGGGGGAGTACGAGCAGTACTTC. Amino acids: CASSGGGEYEQYF.